Included here is one T cell receptor beta chain sequence, with context. The antigen it recognizes is unknown. Base qualities are missing; no much larger clone stands one base away. Via the germline V gene, CDR1 is SGHRS and CDR2 YFSETQ. Clipping removes 4 bases from V and 3 bases from J, with 5 as the unmatched junction base count. The CDR3 runs 14 residues from the cysteine to the phenylalanine. CDR3 DNA is the only sequence kept; it has 42 bases, read in frame from the first base. The entire amount of isolated RNA was reverse transcribed using the High Capacity cDNA Reverse Transcription Kit, so the sequenced TCRB transcripts were expressed ones. Naive, central memory and regulatory T cell samples underwent deep immunoSEQ sequencing, averaging about 3.57 million total reads per sample. Sorted cells were lysed in RLT buffer, and RNA was extracted using DNase-treated RNeasy Micro or Mini kits according to cell number. Each cell subset was processed separately to prevent cross-contamination, with patient and healthy donor samples processed together. TCRB sequences were amplified from cDNA with the immunoSEQ multiplex PCR, producing 87-bp fragments spanning the CDR3 region. Sequencing of the amplicons was performed on the Illumina HiSeq platform. Turning to the authors' computational methods: Synthetic template baselines were used to correct PCR bias computationally, reads within Hamming distance 2 were collapsed, and singletons that could not be merged were discarded. Reads were aligned to IMGT to assign V, D and J genes, CDR3 length, and insertions or deletions at six rearrangement sites. Within each subset, clonotype counts were normalized to sorted cell number, and only after that were true diversity and Gini coefficients computed with the tcR R package. The overlap coefficient, calculated on TCRB nucleotide sequences, was used to measure repertoire sharing. In its TCRdb copy, this immuneACCESS table keeps in-frame sequences only and misses some clones. Where compared with another copy, unresolved V genes explain less than half of these, and the others have no known cause. The V and J calls and clone size were taken over from that table, and D and trimming were inferred from the DNA. Present in this sample are 23,000 or so clones, 69% of which were seen just once. The top ten clones comprise 4.2% of the sample.

The sample originates from a study of beta chain features in type 1 diabetes (dated by TCRdb to the late 2010s). Study-level background: Mean age, gender distribution, total cell number and subset yield were not different between patients and healthy donors. In the study, recently diagnosed type 1 diabetes patients and matched healthy donors were compared on the TCRB repertoires of their sorted circulating CD4+ T cell subsets. A total of 85 million to 110 million sorted cells were examined across all samples, and RNA yield correlated strongly with the number of cells per subset. Naive and central memory subsets were obtained from all 30 or so donors, but regulatory and stem cell-like memory subsets were isolated from only 8 patients and about 8 healthy donors. The paper as a whole reports these results and caveats: Only small numbers of individuals were included in the HLA sub-analyses, which left unresolved whether HLA type had any influence on TCRB rearrangement. Naive, central memory and regulatory TCRB repertoires appeared to be more alike among patients than among healthy donors. Sequencing cDNA rather than genomic DNA could over-represent highly expressing activated cells, although activation and CD3 levels did not differ between groups. Shorter templates might be favored by PCR, yet because patient and control samples were amplified and corrected together, any such skew would affect both groups equally. Patients with type 1 diabetes made fewer insertions and deleted more nucleotides at VDJ recombination sites, implying thymic rearrangement abnormalities. In all four CD4+ subsets, TCRB CDR3 length was moderately but significantly shorter in type 1 diabetes patients.

From each donor, a single peripheral blood sample of around 0.12 L on average was drawn into heparinised tubes. Using a panel that included CD45RO, CCR7, CD25, CD127, CD95 and CD27, naive, central memory, regulatory and stem cell-like memory CD4+ T cells were sorted on a BD FACSAria II. Purity was above 95% for every sorted population. Right away, PBMCs were isolated by Lymphoprep density gradient centrifugation and were stained directly, with no culture step. So that batch effects would be minimized, each experiment stained and sorted samples in pairs, pairing one healthy donor with one patient. The chain links TRBV5-1 with TRBJ2-3; TRBD2 agrees with 7 junctional bases. What was sequenced was Tregs from blood. Explained via the paper, the cell subset or site label denotes: regulatory CD4+ T cells. The TCR was taken from a man younger than 30 with type 1 diabetes. This receptor has the CDR3 CASSPMGLTDTQYF. Read as DNA, the sequence is TGCGCCAGCAGCCCGATGGGACTAACAGATACGCAGTATTTT.